A selection of T cell receptor beta chains follows, all from one sample in a study of T cell changes during pregnancy in multiple sclerosis. The repertoire was sequenced with immunoSEQ multiplex PCR; TCRdb's copy has only in-frame clones and lacks some. The data show 40,000 or so clones, over 85% seen once. Sample: CD4+ T cells from peripheral blood mononuclear cells, taken before pregnancy. These receptors all come from a female donor with multiple sclerosis, enrolled in a pregnancy study. Each CDR3 is given with its conserved first and last residue. A D gene is named only where the DNA matches it firmly. Clone sizes are given selectively: once, few, many, or a class where the clone is expanded.

NA NA TRBJ1-1 TRBV29-1 CSVVGGLKNTEAFF TGCAGCGTTGTGGGAGGGTTGAAAAACACTGAAGCTTTCTTT
NA NA TRBJ2-7 TRBV2 CASRGATYEQYF TGTGCCAGCAGGGGGGCGACCTACGAGCAGTACTTC
few NA TRBJ1-5 TRBV6-1 CASSEMVGQVPQHF TGTGCCAGCAGTGAAATGGTCGGCCAGGTACCCCAGCATTTT
NA NA TRBJ1-2 TRBV5-1 CASSPQGNRLYGYTF TGCGCCAGCAGCCCTCAGGGGAATCGCCTCTATGGCTACACCTTC
NA NA TRBJ2-1 TRBV2 CASVRLGGPYNEQFF TGTGCCAGCGTCCGCCTGGGGGGTCCTTACAATGAGCAGTTCTTC
NA TRBD1 TRBJ2-1 TRBV9 CASSASARTGHYNEQFF TGTGCCAGCAGCGCCTCAGCCAGGACAGGTCATTACAATGAGCAGTTCTTC
NA NA TRBJ1-1 TRBV7-9 CASSLDTTEAFF TGTGCCAGCAGCTTAGACACCACTGAAGCTTTCTTT
NA NA TRBJ1-1 TRBV5-1 CASSLGAMNTEAFF TGCGCCAGCAGCTTGGGCGCCATGAACACTGAAGCTTTCTTT
few NA TRBJ1-5 TRBV7-2 CASSLGWQSHQPQHF TGTGCCAGCAGCTTAGGTTGGCAGTCCCATCAGCCCCAGCATTTT
NA TRBD1 TRBJ1-2 TRBV29-1 CSVYRGTYGYTF TGCAGCGTTTACAGGGGAACCTATGGCTACACCTTC
NA NA TRBJ1-2 TRBV14 CASSQGQNYGYTF TGTGCCAGCAGCCAAGGCCAGAACTATGGCTACACCTTC
NA TRBD1 TRBJ1-2 TRBV6-5 CASSYDHQGVKTF TGTGCCAGCAGCTACGACCATCAGGGGGTTAAAACCTTC
NA NA TRBJ2-3 TRBV11-3 CASSQFGVSTDTQYF TGTGCCAGCAGCCAGTTCGGGGTGAGCACAGATACGCAGTATTTT
NA NA TRBJ2-2 TRBV29-1 CSVEGQTNTGELFF TGCAGCGTTGAAGGGCAGACGAACACCGGGGAGCTGTTTTTT
NA NA TRBJ2-7 TRBV18 CASSDSLSYEQYF TGTGCCAGCTCCGACAGCCTGAGCTACGAGCAGTACTTC
NA NA TRBJ2-1 TRBV23-1 CASSRSLRTHSYNEQFF TGCGCCAGCAGTCGGTCCCTCCGGACACACTCCTACAATGAGCAGTTCTTC
NA NA TRBJ1-5 TRBV5-6 CASSLAGGDGSQPQHF TGTGCCAGCAGCTTGGCCGGAGGGGACGGGAGTCAGCCCCAGCATTTT
NA NA TRBJ2-3 TRBV6-5 CASSQGGPDTQYF TGTGCCAGCAGCCAGGGGGGTCCAGATACGCAGTATTTT
NA TRBD1 TRBJ1-5 TRBV2 CASSIRDRGNQPQHF TGTGCCAGCAGTATCCGGGACAGGGGGAATCAGCCCCAGCATTTT
NA NA TRBJ1-1 TRBV9 CASSATSQNTEAFF TGTGCCAGCAGCGCCACATCCCAGAACACTGAAGCTTTCTTT
NA NA TRBJ1-1 TRBV6-5 CASSYGLAGEAFF TGTGCCAGCAGTTATGGGTTGGCGGGGGAAGCTTTCTTT
NA TRBD1 TRBJ2-2 TRBV23-1 CASSPRDSPDVNTGELFF TGCGCCAGCAGTCCGAGGGACAGCCCTGACGTTAACACCGGGGAGCTGTTTTTT
NA NA TRBJ2-5 TRBV2 CASQERRGGETQYF TGTGCCAGCCAGGAAAGGAGGGGGGGAGAGACCCAGTACTTC
NA NA TRBJ2-6 TRBV7-8 CASRQIRERANVLTF TGTGCCAGCAGGCAAATCAGGGAAAGGGCCAACGTCCTGACTTTC
NA NA TRBJ1-2 TRBV7-9 CASSPTVYYGYTF TGTGCCAGCAGCCCAACAGTTTACTATGGCTACACCTTC
NA NA TRBJ1-3 TRBV2 CASSEQGRGNTIYF TGTGCCAGCAGTGAGCAGGGGCGAGGAAACACCATATATTTT
NA NA TRBJ2-7 TRBV29-1 CSVRTVGTYEQYF TGCAGCGTTAGGACAGTAGGGACCTACGAGCAGTACTTC
NA NA TRBJ1-1 TRBV6-5 CASSKPTGTEAFF TGTGCCAGCAGTAAGCCTACAGGAACTGAAGCTTTCTTT
NA NA TRBJ2-7 TRBV5-6 CASSLGLGDEQYF TGTGCCAGCAGCTTGGGGCTGGGCGACGAGCAGTACTTC
NA TRBD1 TRBJ1-1 TRBV29-1 CSVVGTGGFRTNTEAFF TGCAGCGTTGTAGGGACAGGGGGCTTCCGCACGAACACTGAAGCTTTCTTT
NA NA TRBJ1-2 TRBV6-6 CASSYYRGAEHGYTF TGTGCCAGCAGTTATTACCGGGGGGCTGAACATGGCTACACCTTC
NA NA TRBJ1-2 TRBV5-1 CASSLQGEVYGYTF TGCGCCAGCAGCTTACAGGGTGAGGTCTATGGCTACACCTTC